This note documents a single TCR beta chain sequence. Its antigen is undetermined. Deletions cut 3 bases from V and 5 bases from J, with 16 bases between. CDR3 length equals 14 residues. The germline gives CDR1 SQVTM, CDR2 ANQGSEA. TCRdb analysed the 5' RACE reads with MiXCR anew, one entry per CDR3 protein. Of over 250,000 distinct CDR3 sequences in the sample, roughly 15% are singletons; the top ten hold around a fifth. The data are from a study of T-cell memory formation after mild COVID-19. As for the study in general: TCR clusters mostly belonged to single donors. Study-level results: Contracting clones from day 15 to 85 showed balanced CD4/CD8; later expanders favored CD4+. Some SARS-CoV-2-responding clones were already detected in memory before infection. Proof of SARS-CoV-2 specificity was absent for the second-wave clones that crested on day 37.

This sequence originates from a young man who had mild COVID-19 (a few samples of this study predate the infection). Cell type and time point are not known. The chain is built from TRBV29-1 and TRBJ1-1, with no clear D. The sequenced sample was PBMCs or a T cell subset sorted from them (not recorded which). The CDR3 region has the DNA TGCAGCGTTGACCCAACAGAAGGTAATACTGAAGCTTTCTTT. Its translation: CSVDPTEGNTEAFF. Full variable domain (outside the CDR3, taken from reference TRBV29-1 and TRBJ1-1): SAVISQKPSRDICQRGTSLTIQCQVDSQVTMMFWYRQQPGQSLTLIATANQGSEATYESGFVIDKFPISRPNLTFSTLTVSNMSPEDSSIYLCSVDPTEGNTEAFFGQGTRLTVV.